Below are 27 T cell receptor beta chains sequenced from a single sample in a study of control samples from healthy donors and cancer patients. The protocol was immunoSEQ multiplex PCR, while the TCRdb copy is restricted to in-frame clones and leaves out a portion. Of tens of thousands of clones listed, approximately 88% were seen once; the top ten hold roughly 40%. Sequencing used PBMCs. These receptors originate from a man between 65 and 85 years old with lung cancer.

This chain links TRBV15 with TRBJ2-1, with D possibly TRBD1 on 6 matching bases. The CDR3 has 14 residues. Germline V gene lookup returns CDR1 LNHNV and CDR2 YYDKDF (reference sequence). Trimming stripped 2 bases from V and 12 bases from J, with 17 bases between. CDR3 coding DNA: TGTGCCACCAGCAGAACCCTGGATGAGACAGGGCAGTTCTTC. It specifies CATSRTLDETGQFF.

The V gene is TRBV28, the J gene TRBJ2-7; D may be TRBD1 (6 bases). Germline CDR1 MDHEN, CDR2 SYDVKM. V lost 5 bases, J lost 3 bases, and 11 bases lay in between. The CDR3 has 13 residues. CDR3: CASSTRTVYEQYF. DNA of the CDR3: TGTGCCAGCAGTACCCGGACAGTCTACGAGCAGTACTTC.

This rearrangement joins TRBV29-1 to TRBJ1-2; 9 bases are shared with TRBD1. Germline CDR1 is SQVTM and CDR2 is ANQGSEA. The length of the CDR3 is 14 residues. V dropped 3 bases and J dropped 2; count of bases not matched to a gene: 4. CDR3 in amino acids: CSVEGGQGNYGYTF. DNA for the CDR3: TGCAGCGTTGAGGGAGGACAGGGGAACTATGGCTACACCTTC. Full variable domain (remainder filled in from reference TRBV29-1 and TRBJ1-2): SAVISQKPSRDICQRGTSLTIQCQVDSQVTMMFWYRQQPGQSLTLIATANQGSEATYESGFVIDKFPISRPNLTFSTLTVSNMSPEDSSIYLCSVEGGQGNYGYTFGSGTRLTVV.

The chain uses TRBV6-5 and TRBJ1-2, with D tentatively TRBD1 (5 bases). CDR1 and CDR2 (germline): MNHEY, SVGAGI. The germline V and J ends were trimmed by 3 bases and 8 bases, with 16 bases remaining between them. This CDR3 is 14 amino acids long. The CDR3 DNA is TGTGCCAGCAGTTATAGGGGTCGCGAAGGAGGCTACACCTTC. Translating it yields CASSYRGREGGYTF.

This clone came up once. The rearrangement joins TRBV20-1 to TRBJ1-2; D uncertain. Trimming pared 6 bases from V and 8 bases from J, leaving 13 bases between. Germline V gene lookup returns CDR1 DFQATT and CDR2 SNEGSKA (reference sequence). The CDR3 has 11 amino acids. Written as DNA, the CDR3 is TGCAGTGCAATGGTCCCTTGGGGCTACACCTTC. Translation gives CSAMVPWGYTF.

This clone appeared a single time. The CDR3 region has the DNA TGTGCCAGCAGCGTTACAGGGTCCTACGAGCAGTACTTC. Protein: CASSVTGSYEQYF. The chain couples TRBV5-4 to TRBJ2-7; TRBD1 is a possible D gene (6 bases). Per germline, CDR1 SGHNT and CDR2 YYREEE (reference sequence). V lost 4 bases and J lost 1, with 9 bases in between. The CDR3 has 13 residues.

This rearrangement joins TRBV4-1 to TRBJ2-3, with 8 bases that match TRBD1. The V gene's germline CDR1 is MGHRA and CDR2 YSYEKL. The CDR3 is made up of 16 amino acids. Trimming removed 1 base from V and 6 bases from J; junction bases left unmatched: 9. The CDR3 spells CASSQVWQGAMDTQYF. The CDR3 coding sequence is TGCGCCAGCAGCCAAGTCTGGCAGGGGGCAATGGATACGCAGTATTTT.

The chain joins TRBV18 to TRBJ1-4; no reliable D call. Germline assignment: CDR1 KGHSH and CDR2 LQKENI. Trimming took 4 bases from V and 5 from J, leaving 8 bases between them. The CDR3 covers 13 residues. The DNA for the CDR3 is TGTGCCAGCTCACAGGTGGAAAATGAAAAACTGTTTTTT. This sequence encodes CASSQVENEKLFF.

This chain uses TRBV9 with TRBJ1-2; 10 positions match TRBD1. J gave up 7 bases and V 0 bases, and 3 bases lay outside the gene matches. The CDR3 is 14 residues long. The germline CDR1 and CDR2 sequences are SGDLS and YYNGEE. The CDR3 nucleotides are TGTGCCAGCAGCGTAGGGGACAGGGGATTTGGCTACACCTTC. Translated: CASSVGDRGFGYTF.

The CDR3 spells CASSYSRLAGANSYEQYF. The CDR3, as DNA: TGTGCCAGCAGTTACTCCCGTCTAGCGGGGGCCAACTCCTACGAGCAGTACTTC. The V call is TRBV6-2 or TRBV6-3, the J call TRBJ2-7; 10 nucleotides agree with TRBD2. Germline CDR1 MNHEY, CDR2 SVGEGT. CDR3 size: 18 residues. The V segment lost 0 bases and the J segment 0 bases; nucleotides outside the gene matches: 8.

The V call is TRBV30, the J call TRBJ1-6, with 8 bases aligning to TRBD1. Germline lookup yields CDR1 GTSNPN and CDR2 SVGIG (reference sequence). Trimming cost V 3 bases and J 7 bases; bases outside gene matches: 2. This CDR3 region has 13 residues. This chain's CDR3 is CAWSRGRNSPLHF. CDR3 nucleotides: TGTGCCTGGAGCAGGGGGCGAAATTCACCCCTCCACTTT.

The chain joins TRBV3-1 (or the pseudogene TRBV3-2) to TRBJ2-1, with 10 bases identical to TRBD2. With V trimmed by 7 bases and J by 9 bases, 15 bases remained unmatched. Germline V gene sequence: CDR1 LGHDT, CDR2 YNNKEL (reference sequence). CDR3 size: 16 residues. The CDR3 region has the DNA TGTGCCAGCACCCTAGGCAGCGGGGGGGCCATTATTGAGCAGTTCTTC. It translates to CASTLGSGGAIIEQFF.

In its sample, this clone was seen once. The chain links TRBV30 to TRBJ2-3, with 14 bases matching TRBD2. The germline gives CDR1 GTSNPN, CDR2 SVGIG (reference sequence). Trimming removed 3 bases from V and 4 bases from J; junction bases left unmatched: 9. CDR3 size: 17 residues. CDR3: CAWSGPGTSGGADTQYF. The CDR3 coding sequence is TGTGCCTGGAGCGGACCTGGGACTAGCGGGGGAGCAGATACGCAGTATTTT.

The chain combines TRBV5-1 with TRBJ2-7, with D possibly being TRBD2 (5 bases). The V end was cut by 0 bases, the J end by 4 bases, with 11 bases between. The CDR3 is made up of 14 amino acids. Germline CDR1 SGHRS, CDR2 YFSETQ. This CDR3 reads CASSLDPGSYEQYF. The CDR3 DNA follows: TGCGCCAGCAGCTTGGACCCGGGATCGTACGAGCAGTACTTC.

The chain combines TRBV19 with TRBJ1-4, with D unclear. Germline CDR1 reads LNHDA; CDR2 reads SQIVND (reference sequence). V gave up 1 base and J gave up 0 bases, with 6 bases separating them. This CDR3 is 15 amino acids long. CDR3 region: CASSIAGATNEKLFF. CDR3 DNA: TGTGCCAGTAGTATAGCGGGCGCAACTAATGAAAAACTGTTTTTT.

This chain connects TRBV5-1 to TRBJ2-1, with 8 bases lining up with TRBD2. V was clipped by 4 bases and J by 16 bases; unmatched bases: 16. The CDR3 is 14 residues long. The germline V gene has CDR1 SGHRS and CDR2 YFSETQ. The CDR3 spells CASSATGGASTIFF. CDR3 bases: TGCGCCAGCAGCGCAACGGGGGGGGCGTCGACGATATTCTTC.

This chain connects TRBV6-5 to TRBJ1-2; 7 nucleotides match TRBD1. Per the germline V gene, CDR1 is MNHEY and CDR2 is SVGAGI. J gave up 3 bases and V 2 bases, and 6 bases lay outside the gene matches. This CDR3 is built from 15 residues. CDR3 nucleotides: TGTGCCAGCAGTTACGCGGCTACAGGGGACTATGGCTACACCTTC. Residues: CASSYAATGDYGYTF.

The table lists this clone with a few counts. The V gene is TRBV6-5, the J gene TRBJ2-1, with 7 bases identical to TRBD2. CDR3 length equals 16 residues. From germline, CDR1 is MNHEY and CDR2 SVGAGI. The junction had 13 bases not matched to a gene; V was cut back by 4 bases and J by 7 bases. The CDR3 DNA follows: TGTGCCAGCAGTTTAGGAGCGGGGCTGTTCGAGAATGAGCAGTTCTTC. Its protein product is CASSLGAGLFENEQFF.

V and J are TRBV29-1 and TRBJ2-6, with unresolved D. CDR1 SQVTM and CDR2 ANQGSEA come from the germline V gene. V was pared by 4 bases and J by 2 bases, with 6 bases between. This CDR3 comprises 13 residues. Written as DNA, the CDR3 is TGCAGCGTTGTCCAGACTGGGGCCAACGTCCTGACTTTC. It codes for CSVVQTGANVLTF.

Written as DNA, the CDR3 is TGTGCCAGCAGCATCCCCGGGACAGGGAGCTCCTACGAGCAGTACTTC. Encoded protein: CASSIPGTGSSYEQYF. The gene calls are TRBV5-6 and TRBJ2-7, with 9 positions matching TRBD1. The germline gives CDR1 SGHDT, CDR2 YYEEEE. This CDR3 is built from 16 residues. Trimming cost V 4 bases and J 0 bases; bases outside gene matches: 8.

This clone was found once. This chain links TRBV5-1 with TRBJ1-2; D is possibly TRBD1 (6 bases). Per the germline V gene, CDR1 is SGHRS and CDR2 is YFSETQ. The CDR3 totals 13 residues. Between the trimmed V and J ends, which lost 3 bases and 8 bases, there was a span of 14 bases. For the CDR3, the DNA is TGCGCCAGCAGCTGGGAGACAGGTGAAGGCTACACCTTC. It is translated as CASSWETGEGYTF. Using reference TRBV5-1 and TRBJ1-2 for the parts outside the CDR3, the full variable domain is KAGVTQTPRYLIKTRGQQVTLSCSPISGHRSVSWYQQTPGQGLQFLFEYFSETQRNKGNFPGRFSGRQFSNSRSEMNVSTLELGDSALYLCASSWETGEGYTFGSGTRLTVV.

The chain employs TRBV10-2 and TRBJ1-2; D is unresolved. This CDR3 region has 12 residues. Germline V gene sequence: CDR1 WSHSY, CDR2 SAAADI. Trimming stripped 4 bases from V and 4 bases from J, with 7 bases between. This CDR3 is CASSGSGYGYTF. CDR3 sequence (DNA): TGCGCCAGCAGTGGGTCTGGCTATGGCTACACCTTC.

The gene calls are TRBV9 and TRBJ2-5; unclear D gene. V lost 2 bases to trimming and J lost 4 bases, with 18 bases between them. Germline loops: CDR1 SGDLS, CDR2 YYNGEE. The CDR3 length is 16 residues. Written as DNA, the CDR3 is TGTGCCAGCAGCGTCGGACCGGATAGGGTGGGAGAGACCCAGTACTTC. Its protein is CASSVGPDRVGETQYF.

The rearrangement links TRBV5-1 to TRBJ1-1; TRBD1 might be the D (5 bases). V was shortened by 4 bases and J by 1 base, with 20 bases between the two germline ends. This CDR3 region has 17 residues. Germline CDR1 SGHRS, CDR2 YFSETQ. CDR3 loop: CASSLPSLAGTNTEAFF. DNA of the CDR3: TGCGCCAGCAGCCTCCCCAGTCTAGCAGGGACGAACACTGAAGCTTTCTTT. Full variable domain (outside the CDR3, taken from reference TRBV5-1 and TRBJ1-1): KAGVTQTPRYLIKTRGQQVTLSCSPISGHRSVSWYQQTPGQGLQFLFEYFSETQRNKGNFPGRFSGRQFSNSRSEMNVSTLELGDSALYLCASSLPSLAGTNTEAFFGQGTRLTVV.

This sequence joins TRBV20-1 and TRBJ1-3; D uncertain. The V gene lost 3 bases and the J gene lost 8 bases, with 17 bases spanning the gap. The CDR3 loop spans 14 amino acids. The germline V gene encodes CDR1 DFQATT and CDR2 SNEGSKA (reference sequence). CDR3 bases: TGCAGTGCTAGTCCCGCCAAATCTCGGGACACCATATATTTT. This codes for CSASPAKSRDTIYF.

The V and J genes are TRBV6-5 and TRBJ2-7; 9 nucleotides line up with TRBD2. V trimming: 5 bases; J trimming: 7 bases; junction bases outside the gene matches: 9. The CDR3 is 14 residues long. Looked up from germline, CDR1 is MNHEY and CDR2 is SVGAGI. The CDR3 sequence: CASSRAGGSREQYF. CDR3 sequence (DNA): TGTGCCAGCAGTAGAGCGGGGGGATCTCGAGAGCAGTACTTC.

This rearrangement joins TRBV24-1 to TRBJ2-3; 7 bases map to TRBD1. Germline V lookup: CDR1 KGHDR, CDR2 SFDVKD. The CDR3 length is 16 residues. J gave up 2 bases and V 4 bases, and 8 bases lay outside the gene matches. This CDR3 is CATSDPQGVDTDTQYF. The CDR3 nucleotides read TGTGCCACCAGTGACCCGCAGGGGGTAGACACAGATACGCAGTATTTT.